A selection of T cell receptor beta chains follows, all from one sample in a study of T cell responses to AZD1222 COVID-19 vaccine. Libraries were prepared by immunoSEQ multiplex PCR; TCRdb keeps only in-frame clonotypes and omits some of them. The table lists about 150,000 clones, roughly nine tenths of them singletons. The specimen comprised peripheral blood, sampled on day 0 of AZD1222 vaccination. These receptors were obtained from an adult in good health. Both conserved end residues are part of each CDR3. The order of the fields is clone size, J gene, D gene, V gene, CDR3 protein, CDR3 DNA. A D gene is named only where the DNA matches it firmly. The listing skips clone size in some rows; elsewhere it reads once, few, many or a size class.

- | TRBJ1-3 | - | TRBV5-5 | CASSRDPRSGNTIYF | TGTGCCAGCAGCCGGGACCCCCGCTCTGGAAACACCATATATTTT
- | TRBJ1-4 | TRBD1 | TRBV3-1/TRBV3-2 | CASSQLQGSNEKLFF | TGTGCCAGCAGCCAATTACAGGGGAGTAATGAAAAACTGTTTTTT
- | TRBJ2-3 | TRBD2 | TRBV6-5 | CASDLAGTDTQYF | TGTGCCAGCGACCTAGCGGGCACAGATACGCAGTATTTT
- | TRBJ1-2 | - | TRBV12-3/TRBV12-4 | CASSLGVGYTF | TGTGCCAGCAGTTTGGGAGTCGGCTACACCTTC
- | TRBJ1-5 | - | TRBV4-1 | CASSPPEKPPQHF | TGCGCCAGCAGCCCTCCCGAAAAGCCGCCCCAGCATTTT
- | TRBJ1-2 | - | TRBV4-3 | CASSHPQGFGYTF | TGCGCCAGCAGCCATCCCCAGGGCTTCGGCTACACCTTC
- | TRBJ2-1 | TRBD2 | TRBV19 | CASHPSGGVNEQFF | TGTGCCAGCCACCCTAGCGGGGGGGTCAATGAGCAGTTCTTC
- | TRBJ2-5 | TRBD2 | TRBV29-1 | CSVETTSLQETQYF | TGCAGCGTTGAAACGACTAGCTTGCAAGAGACCCAGTACTTC
- | TRBJ1-6 | - | TRBV28 | CASSRRRMENSPLHF | TGTGCCAGCAGCCGCCGCAGGATGGAGAATTCACCCCTCCACTTT
- | TRBJ2-1 | TRBD2 | TRBV28 | CASRLTSGGARPYNEQFF | TGTGCCAGCAGGCTTACTAGCGGGGGGGCCAGGCCCTACAATGAGCAGTTCTTC
- | TRBJ2-1 | - | TRBV7-2 | CASSLVGGSYNEQFF | TGTGCCAGCAGCTTAGTGGGGGGTTCTTACAATGAGCAGTTCTTC
- | TRBJ1-3 | - | TRBV5-1 | CASSAKARHSGNTIYF | TGCGCCAGCAGCGCCAAGGCCAGACACTCTGGAAACACCATATATTTT
once | TRBJ2-3 | - | TRBV19 | CASSIDGLGDTQYF | TGTGCCAGTAGTATAGATGGGTTGGGAGATACGCAGTATTTT
- | TRBJ2-7 | - | TRBV7-2 | CASRDRDYEQYF | TGTGCCAGCCGGGACCGAGACTACGAGCAGTACTTC
- | TRBJ2-1 | TRBD2 | TRBV3-1/TRBV3-2 | CASSPPGLAANEQFF | TGTGCCAGCAGCCCGCCGGGACTAGCGGCCAATGAGCAGTTCTTC
once | TRBJ2-7 | TRBD2 | TRBV4-3 | CASSHATSGGTYEQYF | TGCGCCAGCAGCCATGCGACTAGCGGGGGGACCTACGAGCAGTACTTC
- | TRBJ2-2 | - | TRBV24-1 | CATGALIGTGELFF | TGTGCCACCGGAGCCCTGATCGGGACCGGGGAGCTGTTTTTT
- | TRBJ1-5 | - | TRBV9 | CASSVGSYQPQHF | TGTGCCAGCAGCGTAGGCAGTTATCAGCCCCAGCATTTT
- | TRBJ1-2 | - | TRBV24-1 | CATSLTATYGYTF | TGTGCCACCAGTTTGACAGCTACCTATGGCTACACCTTC
- | TRBJ2-1 | TRBD2 | TRBV7-3 | CASSRLSGSLYEQFF | TGTGCCAGCAGCCGACTTAGCGGGAGCTTGTATGAGCAGTTCTTC
- | TRBJ2-5 | TRBD2 | TRBV3-1/TRBV3-2 | CASRRGAGVETQYF | TGTGCCAGCAGGCGGGGGGCCGGGGTGGAGACCCAGTACTTC
- | TRBJ1-2 | TRBD1 | TRBV20-1 | CSANRGAGYTF | TGCAGTGCTAACAGGGGGGCTGGCTACACCTTC